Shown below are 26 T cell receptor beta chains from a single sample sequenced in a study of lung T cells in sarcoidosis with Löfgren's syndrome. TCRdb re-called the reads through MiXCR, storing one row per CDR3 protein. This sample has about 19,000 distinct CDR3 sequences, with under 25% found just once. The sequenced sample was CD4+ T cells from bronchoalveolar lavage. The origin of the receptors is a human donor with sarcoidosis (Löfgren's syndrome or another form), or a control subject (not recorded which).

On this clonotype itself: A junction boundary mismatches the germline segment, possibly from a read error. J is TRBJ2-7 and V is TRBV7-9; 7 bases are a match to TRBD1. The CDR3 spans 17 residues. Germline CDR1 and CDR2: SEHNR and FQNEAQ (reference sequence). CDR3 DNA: TGTGCCAGCAGCGCCTACCCTTTCGGGACAGATTCCTACGAACAGTACTTC. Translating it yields CASSAYPFGTDSYEQYF. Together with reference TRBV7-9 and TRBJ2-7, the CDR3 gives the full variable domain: DTGVSQNPRHKITKRGQNVTFRCDPISEHNRLYWYRQTLGQGPEFLTYFQNEAQLEKSRLLSDRFSAERPKGSFSTLEIQRTEQGDSAMYLCASSAYPFGTDSYEQYFGPGTRLTVT.

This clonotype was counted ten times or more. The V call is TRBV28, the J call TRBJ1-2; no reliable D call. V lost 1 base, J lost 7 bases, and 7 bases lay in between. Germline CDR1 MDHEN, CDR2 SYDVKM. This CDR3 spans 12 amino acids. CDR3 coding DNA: TGTGCCAGCAGTTTATCCCTCCTTGGCTACACCTTC. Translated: CASSLSLLGYTF.

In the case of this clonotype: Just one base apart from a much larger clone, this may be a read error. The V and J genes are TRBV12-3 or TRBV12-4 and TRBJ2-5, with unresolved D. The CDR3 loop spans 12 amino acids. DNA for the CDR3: TGTGCCAGCTCTTTGTACCAAGAGGCCCAGTACTTC. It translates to CASSLYQEAQYF.

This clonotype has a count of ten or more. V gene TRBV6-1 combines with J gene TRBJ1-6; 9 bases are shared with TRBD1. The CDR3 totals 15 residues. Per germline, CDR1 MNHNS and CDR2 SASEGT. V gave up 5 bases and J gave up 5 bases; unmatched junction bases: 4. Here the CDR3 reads CASSKTGGDNSPLHF. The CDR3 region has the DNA TGTGCCAGCAGTAAAACAGGGGGCGATAATTCACCCCTCCACTTT.

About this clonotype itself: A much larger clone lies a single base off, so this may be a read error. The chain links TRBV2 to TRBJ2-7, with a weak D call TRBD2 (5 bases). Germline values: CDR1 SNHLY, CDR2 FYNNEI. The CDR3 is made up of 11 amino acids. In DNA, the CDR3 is TGTGCCAGCAGTGAGAGGGTCCTCATGTGCTTC. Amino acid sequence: CASSERVLMCF.

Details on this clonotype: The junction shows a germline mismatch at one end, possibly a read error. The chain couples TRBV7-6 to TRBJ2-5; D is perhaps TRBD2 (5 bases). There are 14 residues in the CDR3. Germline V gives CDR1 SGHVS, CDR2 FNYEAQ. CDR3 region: CASSLAGRDETQHF. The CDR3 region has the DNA TGTGCCAGCAGCTTAGCGGGCCGGGATGAGACCCAGCACTTC.

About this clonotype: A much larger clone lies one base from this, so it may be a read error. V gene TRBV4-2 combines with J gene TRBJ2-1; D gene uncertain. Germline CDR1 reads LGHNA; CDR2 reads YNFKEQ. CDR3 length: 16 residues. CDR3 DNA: TGTGCCAGCGGCCAAGAACTAACGGGCTCCTACAATGAGCAGTTCTTC. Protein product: CASGQELTGSYNEQFF.

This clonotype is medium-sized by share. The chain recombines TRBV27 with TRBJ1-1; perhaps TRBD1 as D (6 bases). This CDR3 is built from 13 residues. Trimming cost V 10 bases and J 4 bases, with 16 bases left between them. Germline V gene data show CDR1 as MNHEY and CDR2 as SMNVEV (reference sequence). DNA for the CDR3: TGTGCCACCTATACAGGGTATGGCACTGAAGCTTTCTTT. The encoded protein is CATYTGYGTEAFF.

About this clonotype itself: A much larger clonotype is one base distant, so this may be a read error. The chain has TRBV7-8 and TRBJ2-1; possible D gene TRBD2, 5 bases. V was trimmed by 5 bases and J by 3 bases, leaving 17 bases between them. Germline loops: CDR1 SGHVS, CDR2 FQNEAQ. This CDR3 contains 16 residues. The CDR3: CASSPFRLALYNEQFF. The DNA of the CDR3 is TGTGCCAGCAGCCCCTTCCGGCTAGCTCTCTACAATGAGCAGTTCTTC.

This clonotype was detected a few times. CDR3 in DNA: TGTGCCAGTAGTCGACTAGCGGGAGGTACCTACGAGCAGTACTTC. Amino acid sequence: CASSRLAGGTYEQYF. The genes are TRBV19 and TRBJ2-7, with 13 bases identical to TRBD2. CDR3 length equals 15 residues. V shed 5 bases and J 2 bases; nucleotides not matched to a gene: 3. The germline V gene encodes CDR1 LNHDA and CDR2 SQIVND (reference sequence).

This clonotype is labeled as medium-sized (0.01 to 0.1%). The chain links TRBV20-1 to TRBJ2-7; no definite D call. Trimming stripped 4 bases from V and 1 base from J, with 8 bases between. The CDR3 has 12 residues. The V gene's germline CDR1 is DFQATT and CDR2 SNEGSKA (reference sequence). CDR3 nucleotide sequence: TGCAGTGCTATAACCCCGTCCTACGAGCAGTACTTC. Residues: CSAITPSYEQYF.

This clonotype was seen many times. This chain's CDR3 is CSARDWAGAAYNEQFF. The CDR3 DNA is TGCAGTGCTAGAGATTGGGCGGGAGCGGCCTACAATGAGCAGTTCTTC. The V gene is TRBV20-1, the J gene TRBJ2-1, with TRBD2 matching 7 bases. The V gene end was trimmed by 0 bases and the J gene end by 2 bases; junction bases not matched to a gene: 7. This CDR3 spans 16 amino acids. Germline V gives CDR1 DFQATT, CDR2 SNEGSKA (reference sequence).

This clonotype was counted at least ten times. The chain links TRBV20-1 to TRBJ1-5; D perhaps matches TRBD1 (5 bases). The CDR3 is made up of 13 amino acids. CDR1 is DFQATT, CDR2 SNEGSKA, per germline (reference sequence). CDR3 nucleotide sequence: TGCAGCGCCGGGACTTGGGGAAATCAGCCCCAGCATTTT. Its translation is CSAGTWGNQPQHF.

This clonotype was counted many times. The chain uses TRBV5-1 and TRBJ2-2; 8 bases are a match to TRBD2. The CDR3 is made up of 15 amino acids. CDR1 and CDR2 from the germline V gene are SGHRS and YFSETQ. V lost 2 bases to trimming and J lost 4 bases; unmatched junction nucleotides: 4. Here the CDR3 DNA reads TGCGCCAGCAGCTTTACTAGCGGAATCACCGGGGAGCTGTTTTTT. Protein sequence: CASSFTSGITGELFF.

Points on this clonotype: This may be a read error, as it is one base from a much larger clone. CDR3 in amino acids: CASNPPRLAGADTQYF. The CDR3, as DNA: TGTGCCAGCAATCCTCCGAGACTAGCGGGAGCAGATACGCAGTATTTT. The gene calls are TRBV28 and TRBJ2-3; 12 bases agree with TRBD2. Unmatched junction bases numbered 9, after V lost 7 bases and J lost 4 bases. The CDR3 has 16 residues. Germline V CDR1 and CDR2: MDHEN, SYDVKM.

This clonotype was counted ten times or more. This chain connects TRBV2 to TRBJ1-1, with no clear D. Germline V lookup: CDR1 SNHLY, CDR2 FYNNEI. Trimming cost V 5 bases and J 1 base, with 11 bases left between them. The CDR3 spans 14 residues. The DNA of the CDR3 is TGTGCCAGCAGTCCCCAAGGCTGGAACACTGAAGCTTTCTTT. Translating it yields CASSPQGWNTEAFF.

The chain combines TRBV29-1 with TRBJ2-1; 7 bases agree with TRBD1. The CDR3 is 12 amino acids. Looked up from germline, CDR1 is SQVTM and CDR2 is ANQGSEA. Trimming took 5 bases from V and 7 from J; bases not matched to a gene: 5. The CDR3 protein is CSVTGASNEQFF. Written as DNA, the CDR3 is TGCAGCGTTACAGGGGCATCTAATGAGCAGTTCTTC.

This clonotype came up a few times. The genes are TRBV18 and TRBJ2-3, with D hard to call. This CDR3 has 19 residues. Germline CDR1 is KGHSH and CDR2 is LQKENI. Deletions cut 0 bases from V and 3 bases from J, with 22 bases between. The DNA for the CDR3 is TGTGCCAGCTCACCACCCATGTCTATACCGTTTAGAGAAACAGATACGCAGTATTTT. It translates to CASSPPMSIPFRETDTQYF.

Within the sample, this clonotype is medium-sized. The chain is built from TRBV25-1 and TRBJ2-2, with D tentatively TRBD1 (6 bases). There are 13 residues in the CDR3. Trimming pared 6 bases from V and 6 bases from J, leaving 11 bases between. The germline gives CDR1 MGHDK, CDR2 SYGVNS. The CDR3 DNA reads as TGTGCCAGCAGGTTCCAGGGGTCCGGGGAGCTGTTTTTT. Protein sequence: CASRFQGSGELFF.

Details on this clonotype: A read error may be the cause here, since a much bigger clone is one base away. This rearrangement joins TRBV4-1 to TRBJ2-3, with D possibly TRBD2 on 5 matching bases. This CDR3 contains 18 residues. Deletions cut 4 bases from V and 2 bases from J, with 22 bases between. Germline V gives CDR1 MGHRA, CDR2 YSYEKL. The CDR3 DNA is TGCGCCAGCAGCCGAGATGGAGCTAGCAGCCCCTTCACAGATACGCAGTATTTT. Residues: CASSRDGASSPFTDTQYF.

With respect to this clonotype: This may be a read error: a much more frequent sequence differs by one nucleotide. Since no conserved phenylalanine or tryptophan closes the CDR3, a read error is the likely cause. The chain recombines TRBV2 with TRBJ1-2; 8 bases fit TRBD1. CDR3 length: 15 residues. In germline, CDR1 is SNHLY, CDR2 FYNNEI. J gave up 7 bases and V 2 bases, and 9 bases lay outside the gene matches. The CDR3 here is CASSEFSDRGGGYTL. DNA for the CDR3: TGTGCCAGCAGTGAATTTTCAGACAGGGGTGGTGGCTACACCCTC.

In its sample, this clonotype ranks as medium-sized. The CDR3: CASSLGRLAVLLRASYNEQFF. DNA for the CDR3: TGTGCCAGCAGCCTGGGGAGACTAGCGGTTCTCCTCCGGGCGTCCTACAATGAGCAGTTCTTC. This chain connects TRBV6-2 or TRBV6-3 to TRBJ2-1, with TRBD2 matching 9 bases. Germline V lookup: CDR1 MNHEY, CDR2 SVGEGT. This CDR3 is 21 amino acids long. The ends lost 6 bases at V and 1 base at J; junction bases unmatched: 22.

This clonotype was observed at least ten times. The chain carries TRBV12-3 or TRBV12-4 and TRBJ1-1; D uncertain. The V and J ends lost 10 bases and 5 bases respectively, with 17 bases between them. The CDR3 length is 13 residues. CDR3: CATQLGKNTEAFF. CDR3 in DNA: TGTGCCACCCAGCTCGGGAAAAATACTGAAGCTTTCTTT.

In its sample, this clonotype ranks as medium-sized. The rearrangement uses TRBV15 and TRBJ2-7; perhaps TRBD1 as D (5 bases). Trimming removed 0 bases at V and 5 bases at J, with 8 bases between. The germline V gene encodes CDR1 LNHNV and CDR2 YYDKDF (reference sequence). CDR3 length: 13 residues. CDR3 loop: CATSRDIRDEQYF. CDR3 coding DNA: TGTGCCACCAGCAGAGATATCAGGGACGAGCAGTACTTC.

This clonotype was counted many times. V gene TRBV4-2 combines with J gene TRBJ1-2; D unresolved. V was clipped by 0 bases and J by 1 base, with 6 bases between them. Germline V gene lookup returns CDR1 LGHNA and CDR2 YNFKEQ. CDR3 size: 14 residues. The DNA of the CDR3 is TGTGCCAGCAGCCAAGATGTCAGTAACTATGGCTACACCTTC. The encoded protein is CASSQDVSNYGYTF.

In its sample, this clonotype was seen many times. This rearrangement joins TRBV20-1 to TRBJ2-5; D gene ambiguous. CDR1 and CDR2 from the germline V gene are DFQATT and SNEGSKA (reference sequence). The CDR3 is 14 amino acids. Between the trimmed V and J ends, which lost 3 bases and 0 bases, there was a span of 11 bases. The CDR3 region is CSASGPKYQETQYF. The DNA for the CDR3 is TGCAGTGCTAGTGGACCTAAGTACCAAGAGACCCAGTACTTC.